This T cell receptor delta chain emerged from a study of γδ T cells in repeated Plasmodium falciparum infection. Across the study: Malaria-naive adults were infected with P. falciparum NF54 four times over about 600 days.

There are a few counts of this clone. The target antigen is unknown. The likely explanation is a read error, given a far larger clone one base away. Other DNA sequences of this sample code for an identical CDR3. The V and J ends lost 3 bases and 1 base, in that order; junction bases with no gene match: 34. Per the germline V gene, CDR1 is TSWWSYY and CDR2 is QGS. This CDR3 is 25 amino acids long. TCRdb reanalysed the multiplex PCR reads via CATT. The sample lists 70,000 to 95,000 delta-chain clones, over 1.3% seen once, with 7% to 9.5% in the top ten. Study-level findings and limits: Over time and infection, Vgamma9/Vdelta2+ repertoires remained highly stable and polyclonal.

Flow sorting of PBMC yielded separate Vgamma9/Vdelta2+ and Vdelta2-negative gammadelta T cell populations for bulk repertoire analysis. The chain joins TRDV1 to TRDJ1, with 8 bases fitting TRDD3. This TCR was sampled from a pool of human donors (malaria-infected and uninfected, not separated). The sample was gamma-delta T cells from blood. The CDR3 region has the DNA TGTGCTCTTGGGGAGCTGTTACTAGTACGGGTCGTTCCTAGGGGGATAATATCCGCCACCGATAAACTCATCTTT. Encoded protein: CALGELLLVRVVPRGIISATDKLIF.